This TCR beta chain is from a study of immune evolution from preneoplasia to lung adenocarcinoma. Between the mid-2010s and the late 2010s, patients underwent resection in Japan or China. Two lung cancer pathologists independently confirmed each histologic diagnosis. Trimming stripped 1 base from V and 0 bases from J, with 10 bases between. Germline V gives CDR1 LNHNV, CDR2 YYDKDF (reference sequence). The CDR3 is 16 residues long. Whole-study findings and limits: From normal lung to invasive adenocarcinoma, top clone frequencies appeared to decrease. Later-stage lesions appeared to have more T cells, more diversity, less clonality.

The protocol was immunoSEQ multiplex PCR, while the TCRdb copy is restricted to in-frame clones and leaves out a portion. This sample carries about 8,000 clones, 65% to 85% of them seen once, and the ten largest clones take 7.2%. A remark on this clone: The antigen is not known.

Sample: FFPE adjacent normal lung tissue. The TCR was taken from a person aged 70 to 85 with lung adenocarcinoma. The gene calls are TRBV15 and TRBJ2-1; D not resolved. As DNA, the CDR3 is TGTGCCACCAGCAGAGCTCTGGTAGACTCCTACAATGAGCAGTTCTTC. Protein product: CATSRALVDSYNEQFF.